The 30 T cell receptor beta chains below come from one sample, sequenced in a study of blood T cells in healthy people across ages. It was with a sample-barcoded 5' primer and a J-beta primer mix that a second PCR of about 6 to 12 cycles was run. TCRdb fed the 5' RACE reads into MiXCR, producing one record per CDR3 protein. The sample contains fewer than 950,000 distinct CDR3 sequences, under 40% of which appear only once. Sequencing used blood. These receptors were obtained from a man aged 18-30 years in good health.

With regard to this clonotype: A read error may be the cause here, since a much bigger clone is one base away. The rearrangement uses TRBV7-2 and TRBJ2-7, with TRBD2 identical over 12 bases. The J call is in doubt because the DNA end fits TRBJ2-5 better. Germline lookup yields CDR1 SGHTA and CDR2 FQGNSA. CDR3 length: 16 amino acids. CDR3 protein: CASSSERLAGAVTQYF. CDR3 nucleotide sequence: TGTGCCAGCAGCTCGGAAAGACTAGCGGGGGCGGTGACCCAGTACTTC.

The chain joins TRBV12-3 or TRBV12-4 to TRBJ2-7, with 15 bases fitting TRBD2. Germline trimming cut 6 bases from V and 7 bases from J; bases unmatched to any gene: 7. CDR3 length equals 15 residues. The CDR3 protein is CASSRGLAGGNEQYF. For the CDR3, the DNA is TGTGCCAGCAGCCGAGGACTAGCGGGGGGGAATGAGCAGTACTTC.

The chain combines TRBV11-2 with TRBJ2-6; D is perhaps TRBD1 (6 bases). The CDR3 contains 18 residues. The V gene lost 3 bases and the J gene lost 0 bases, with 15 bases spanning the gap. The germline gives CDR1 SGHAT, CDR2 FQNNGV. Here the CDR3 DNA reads TGTGCCAGCAGCTTCTCCGGGACACCAATCTCTGGGGCCAACGTCCTGACTTTC. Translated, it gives CASSFSGTPISGANVLTF. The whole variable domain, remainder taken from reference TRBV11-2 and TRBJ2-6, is EAGVAQSPRYKIIEKRQSVAFWCNPISGHATLYWYQQILGQGPKLLIQFQNNGVVDDSQLPKDRFSAERLKGVDSTLKIQPAKLEDSAVYLCASSFSGTPISGANVLTFGAGSRLTVL.

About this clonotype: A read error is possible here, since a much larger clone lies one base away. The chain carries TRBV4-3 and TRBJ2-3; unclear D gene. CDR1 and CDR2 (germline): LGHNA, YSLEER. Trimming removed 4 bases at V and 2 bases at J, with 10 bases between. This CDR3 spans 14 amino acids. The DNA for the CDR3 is TGCGCCAGCAGCCGGGGTTGGGCCACAGATACGCAGTATTTT. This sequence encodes CASSRGWATDTQYF.

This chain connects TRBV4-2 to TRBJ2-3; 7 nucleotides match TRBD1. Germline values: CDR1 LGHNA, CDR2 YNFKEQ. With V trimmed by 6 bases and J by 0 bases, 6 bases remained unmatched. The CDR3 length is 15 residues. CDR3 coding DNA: TGTGCCAGCAGTGCAGGGGGATCTAGCACAGATACGCAGTATTTT. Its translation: CASSAGGSSTDTQYF.

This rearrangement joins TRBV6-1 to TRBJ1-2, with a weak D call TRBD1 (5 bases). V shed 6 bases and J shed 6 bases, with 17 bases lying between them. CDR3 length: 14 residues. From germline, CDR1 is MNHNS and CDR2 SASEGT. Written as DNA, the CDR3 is TGTGCCAGCAGCAACACCGGGACGGGGCATGGCTACACCTTC. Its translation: CASSNTGTGHGYTF.

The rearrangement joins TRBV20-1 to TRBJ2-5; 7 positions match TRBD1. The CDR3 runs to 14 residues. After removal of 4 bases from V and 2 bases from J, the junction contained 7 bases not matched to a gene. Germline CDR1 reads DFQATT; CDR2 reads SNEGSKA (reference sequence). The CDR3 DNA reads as TGCAGTGCTACGGACAGGCGATTTCAAGAGACCCAGTACTTC. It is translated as CSATDRRFQETQYF.

CDR3 in amino acids: CASSLGQPIMNTEAFF. The DNA for the CDR3 is TGTGCCAGCAGCTTGGGACAGCCGATCATGAACACTGAAGCTTTCTTT. J is TRBJ1-1 and V is TRBV7-9, with TRBD1 matching 7 bases. The CDR3 has 16 amino acids. Germline V CDR1 and CDR2: SEHNR, FQNEAQ (reference sequence). The V and J ends lost 3 bases and 0 bases, in that order; junction bases with no gene match: 7.

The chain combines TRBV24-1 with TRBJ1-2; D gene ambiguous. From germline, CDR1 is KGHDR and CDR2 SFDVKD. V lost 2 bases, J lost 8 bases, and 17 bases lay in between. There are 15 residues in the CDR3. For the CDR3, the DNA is TGTGCCACCAGTGATTCGGCCACCCCCAGTCGCGGCTACACCTTC. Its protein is CATSDSATPSRGYTF.

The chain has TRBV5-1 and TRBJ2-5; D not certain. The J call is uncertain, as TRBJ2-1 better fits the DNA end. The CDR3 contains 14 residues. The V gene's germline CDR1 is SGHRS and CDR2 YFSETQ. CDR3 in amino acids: CASSLETYKETQFF. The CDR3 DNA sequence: TGCGCCAGCAGCTTGGAGACATACAAAGAGACCCAGTTCTTC.

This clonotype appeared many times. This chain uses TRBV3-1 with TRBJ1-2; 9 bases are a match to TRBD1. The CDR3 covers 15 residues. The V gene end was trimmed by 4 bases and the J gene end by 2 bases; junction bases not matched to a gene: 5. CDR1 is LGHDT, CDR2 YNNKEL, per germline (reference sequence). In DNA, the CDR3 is TGTGCCAGCAGCCCAACAGGGGGCCTGAACTATGGCTACACCTTC. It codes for CASSPTGGLNYGYTF.

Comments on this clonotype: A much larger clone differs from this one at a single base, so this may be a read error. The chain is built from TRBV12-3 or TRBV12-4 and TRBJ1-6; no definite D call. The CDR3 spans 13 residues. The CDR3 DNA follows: TGTGCCAGCAGCCGAGGGATTAATCCACCCCTCCACTTT. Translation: CASSRGINPPLHF.

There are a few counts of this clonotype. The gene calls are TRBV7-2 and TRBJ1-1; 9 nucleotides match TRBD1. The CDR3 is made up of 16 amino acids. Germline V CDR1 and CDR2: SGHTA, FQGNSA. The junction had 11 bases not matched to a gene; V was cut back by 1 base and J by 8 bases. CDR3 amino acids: CASSLVGTGRIPEAFF. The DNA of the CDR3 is TGTGCCAGCAGCTTAGTTGGGACAGGGCGAATACCCGAAGCTTTCTTT.

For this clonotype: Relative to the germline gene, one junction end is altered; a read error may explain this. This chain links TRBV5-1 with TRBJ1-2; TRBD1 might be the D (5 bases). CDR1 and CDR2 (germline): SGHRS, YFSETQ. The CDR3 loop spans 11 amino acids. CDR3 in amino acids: CAGSLGGGYTF. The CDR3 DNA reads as TGCGCCGGCAGCTTGGGGGGAGGCTACACCTTC.

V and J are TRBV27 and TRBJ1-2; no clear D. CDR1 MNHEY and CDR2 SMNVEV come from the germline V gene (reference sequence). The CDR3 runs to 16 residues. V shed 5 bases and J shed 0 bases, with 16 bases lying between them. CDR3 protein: CASSDSSRHSNYGYTF. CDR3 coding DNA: TGTGCCAGCAGTGACTCCAGTAGGCATTCTAACTATGGCTACACCTTC.

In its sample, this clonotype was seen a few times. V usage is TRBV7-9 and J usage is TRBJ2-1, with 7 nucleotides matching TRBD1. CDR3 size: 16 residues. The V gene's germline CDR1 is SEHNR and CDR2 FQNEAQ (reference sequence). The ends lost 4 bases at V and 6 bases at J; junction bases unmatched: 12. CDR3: CASSSPRDSTTNEQFF. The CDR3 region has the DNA TGTGCCAGCAGCTCTCCCCGGGACAGTACTACCAATGAGCAGTTCTTC.

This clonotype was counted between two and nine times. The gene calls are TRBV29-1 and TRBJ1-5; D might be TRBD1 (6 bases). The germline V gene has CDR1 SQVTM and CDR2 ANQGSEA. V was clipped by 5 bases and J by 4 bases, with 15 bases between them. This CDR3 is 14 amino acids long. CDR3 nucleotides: TGCAGCGTTAGTTGGGGGCCGGGTAATCAGCCCCAGCATTTT. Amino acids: CSVSWGPGNQPQHF.

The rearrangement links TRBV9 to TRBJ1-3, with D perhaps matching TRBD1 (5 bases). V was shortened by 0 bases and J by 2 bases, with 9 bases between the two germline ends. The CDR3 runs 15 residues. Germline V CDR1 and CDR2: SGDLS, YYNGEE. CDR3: CASSVGRVPGNTIYF. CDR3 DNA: TGTGCCAGCAGCGTAGGCAGGGTACCTGGAAACACCATATATTTT.

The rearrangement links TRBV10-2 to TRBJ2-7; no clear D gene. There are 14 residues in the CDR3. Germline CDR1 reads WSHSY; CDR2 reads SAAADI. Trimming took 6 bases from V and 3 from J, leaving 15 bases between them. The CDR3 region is CASSEIDKLYEQYF. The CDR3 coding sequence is TGCGCCAGCAGCGAAATCGACAAGCTCTACGAGCAGTACTTC.

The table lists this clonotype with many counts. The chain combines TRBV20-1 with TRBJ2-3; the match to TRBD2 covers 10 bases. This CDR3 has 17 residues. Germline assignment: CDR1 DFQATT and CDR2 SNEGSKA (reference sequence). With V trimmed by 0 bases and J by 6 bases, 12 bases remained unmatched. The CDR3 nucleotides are TGCAGTGCTAGAGATTCAACAGCGGGGGGGCTCATGGATACGCAGTATTTT. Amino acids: CSARDSTAGGLMDTQYF.

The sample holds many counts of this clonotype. The CDR3 DNA follows: TGCGCCAGCAGCGAGGACAGGGAGACTGCTAACTATGGCTACACCTTC. Translation: CASSEDRETANYGYTF. The V and J genes are TRBV4-1 and TRBJ1-2, with 8 bases identical to TRBD1. The germline gives CDR1 MGHRA, CDR2 YSYEKL. With 5 bases clipped from V and 0 bases from J, the junction kept 8 bases outside the gene matches. The CDR3 has 16 residues.

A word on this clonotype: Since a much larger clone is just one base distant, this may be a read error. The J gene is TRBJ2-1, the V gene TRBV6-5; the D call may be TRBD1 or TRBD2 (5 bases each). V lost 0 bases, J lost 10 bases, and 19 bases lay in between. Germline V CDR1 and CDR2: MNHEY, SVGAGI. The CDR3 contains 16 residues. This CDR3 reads CASSYSYAGTSYEQFF. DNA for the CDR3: TGTGCCAGCAGTTACTCGTACGCAGGGACCTCCTACGAGCAGTTCTTC.

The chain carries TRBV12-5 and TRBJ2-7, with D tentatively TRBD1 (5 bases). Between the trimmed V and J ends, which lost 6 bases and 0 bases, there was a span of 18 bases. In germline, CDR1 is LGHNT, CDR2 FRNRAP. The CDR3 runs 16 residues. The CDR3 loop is CASGLTRDSSSYEQYF. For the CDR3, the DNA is TGTGCTAGTGGCCTTACCAGGGATTCCAGCTCCTACGAGCAGTACTTC.

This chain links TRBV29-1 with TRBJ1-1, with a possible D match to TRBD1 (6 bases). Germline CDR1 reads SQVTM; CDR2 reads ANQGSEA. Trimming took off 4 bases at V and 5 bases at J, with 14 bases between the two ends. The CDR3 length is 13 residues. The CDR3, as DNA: TGCAGCGTTGGTACAGGGTGGAAAACTGAAGCTTTCTTT. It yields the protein CSVGTGWKTEAFF.

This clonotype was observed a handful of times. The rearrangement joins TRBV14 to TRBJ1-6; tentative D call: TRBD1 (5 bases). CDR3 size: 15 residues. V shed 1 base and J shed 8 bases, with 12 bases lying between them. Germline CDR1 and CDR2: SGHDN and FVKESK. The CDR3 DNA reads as TGTGCCAGCAGCCAAGTTCGGGGGATTGATTCACCCCTCCACTTT. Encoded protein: CASSQVRGIDSPLHF. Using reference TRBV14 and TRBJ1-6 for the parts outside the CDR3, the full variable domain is EAGVTQFPSHSVIEKGQTVTLRCDPISGHDNLYWYRRVMGKEIKFLLHFVKESKQDESGMPNNRFLAERTGGTYSTLKVQPAELEDSGVYFCASSQVRGIDSPLHFGNGTRLTVT.

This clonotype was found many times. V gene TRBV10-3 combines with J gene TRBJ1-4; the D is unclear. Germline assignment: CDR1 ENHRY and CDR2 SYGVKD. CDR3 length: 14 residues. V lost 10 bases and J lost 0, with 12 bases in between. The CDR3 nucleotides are TGTGCCACTCGGATAGACCCAACTAATGAAAAACTGTTTTTT. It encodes CATRIDPTNEKLFF.

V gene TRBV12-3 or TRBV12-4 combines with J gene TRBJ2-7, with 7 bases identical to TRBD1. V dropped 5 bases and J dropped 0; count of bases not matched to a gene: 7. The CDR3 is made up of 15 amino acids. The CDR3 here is CASSPTGISSYEQYF. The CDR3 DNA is TGTGCCAGCAGTCCGACAGGGATCAGCTCCTACGAGCAGTACTTC.

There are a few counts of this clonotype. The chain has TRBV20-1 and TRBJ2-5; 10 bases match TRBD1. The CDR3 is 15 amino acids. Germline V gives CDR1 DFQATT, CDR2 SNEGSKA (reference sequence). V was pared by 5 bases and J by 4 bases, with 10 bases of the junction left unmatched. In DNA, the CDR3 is TGCAGTGCTTGGACAGGGACAGGGGCCGGAGAGACCCAGTACTTC. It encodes CSAWTGTGAGETQYF.

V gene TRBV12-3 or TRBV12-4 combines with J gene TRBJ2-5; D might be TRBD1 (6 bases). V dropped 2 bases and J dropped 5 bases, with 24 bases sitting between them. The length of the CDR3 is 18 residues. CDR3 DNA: TGTGCCAGCAGTTTAATCGGCAGGGGCCTTAAGACGGGTGAGACCCAGTACTTC. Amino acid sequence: CASSLIGRGLKTGETQYF.

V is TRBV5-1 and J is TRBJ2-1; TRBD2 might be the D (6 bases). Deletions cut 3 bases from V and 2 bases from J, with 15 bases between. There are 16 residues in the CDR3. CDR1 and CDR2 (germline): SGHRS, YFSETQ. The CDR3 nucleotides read TGCGCCAGCAGCTCGAGGGAGGCGGGAACCTACAATGAGCAGTTCTTC. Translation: CASSSREAGTYNEQFF.